This TCR beta chain was retrieved from a study of cytomegalovirus exposure and HLA in healthy donors. PCR involved 60 Vbeta and 13 Jbeta primers. Only in-frame clones appear in the TCRdb table, and some are missing; sequencing was by immunoSEQ multiplex PCR. The table has around 180,000 clones, 77% seen once; the top ten hold approximately 1.5%. Germline CDR1 reads MRHNA; CDR2 reads SNTAGT. V was pared by 2 bases and J by 8 bases, with 3 bases of the junction left unmatched. The CDR3 is 14 residues long. This clone came up a few times. The antigen remains undetermined. Study outcomes and limitations: Per a prior analysis, the majority of TCR beta V segments were productive roughly 87% or roughly 30% of the time.

Sequenced: PBMCs. J is TRBJ2-2 and V is TRBV6-4; 9 bases line up with TRBD2. The receptor comes from a woman aged 25 to 39 in good health and CMV-seropositive. Here the CDR3 DNA reads TGTGCCAGCAGTGACGGGCTAGCGGGAGGGGAGCTGTTTTTT. Translated, it gives CASSDGLAGGELFF.